The 22 T cell receptor beta chains below were found in one sample sequenced in a study of cytotoxic CD8 clonotypes in ibrutinib-treated CLL. The assay was immunoSEQ multiplex PCR, and TCRdb's table has in-frame clones only and misses some. The repertoire includes about 250,000 clones, 60% to 75% of them detected once, and less than 20% sits in the top ten. The material was PBMCs, obtained after 24 months of ibrutinib treatment. The receptors derive from a human donor with chronic lymphocytic leukemia.

This clone appeared a few times. The chain uses TRBV7-8 and TRBJ1-2, with D unresolved. Germline loops: CDR1 SGHVS, CDR2 FQNEAQ. This CDR3 is built from 13 residues. V was shortened by 5 bases and J by 8 bases, with 15 bases between the two germline ends. The CDR3, as DNA: TGTGCCAGCAGCGAGGGCGCCTGGGAAGGCTACACCTTC. Its translation: CASSEGAWEGYTF. Looking up the rest from reference TRBV7-8 and TRBJ1-2 gives the full variable domain: GAGVSQSPRYKVAKRGQDVALRCDPISGHVSLFWYQQALGQGPEFLTYFQNEAQLDKSGLPSDRFFAERPEGSVSTLKIQRTQQEDSAVYLCASSEGAWEGYTFGSGTRLTVV.

This clone was counted between two and nine times. The chain joins TRBV5-1 to TRBJ1-2, with 12 positions matching TRBD1. The CDR3 has 15 residues. The V gene's germline CDR1 is SGHRS and CDR2 YFSETQ. V was pared by 4 bases and J by 7 bases, with 8 bases of the junction left unmatched. The CDR3 here is CASSQGQGAVGGYTF. CDR3 DNA sequence: TGCGCCAGCAGCCAGGGACAGGGGGCGGTTGGTGGCTACACCTTC. The full variable domain, with the rest looked up from reference TRBV5-1 and TRBJ1-2, is KAGVTQTPRYLIKTRGQQVTLSCSPISGHRSVSWYQQTPGQGLQFLFEYFSETQRNKGNFPGRFSGRQFSNSRSEMNVSTLELGDSALYLCASSQGQGAVGGYTFGSGTRLTVV.

The V and J genes are TRBV7-8 and TRBJ2-1; D call uncertain. CDR1 SGHVS and CDR2 FQNEAQ come from the germline V gene. The CDR3 sequence is 12 residues long. V lost 5 bases and J 9 bases, leaving 11 bases between the germline ends. This chain's CDR3 is CASSPETGEQFF. The CDR3 DNA reads as TGTGCCAGCAGCCCGGAGACGGGTGAGCAGTTCTTC.

V gene TRBV5-4 combines with J gene TRBJ2-7; 7 positions match TRBD2. The CDR3 loop spans 12 amino acids. Germline lookup yields CDR1 SGHNT and CDR2 YYREEE (reference sequence). Unmatched junction bases numbered 3, after V lost 2 bases and J lost 7 bases. The CDR3 loop reads CASSFSSGEQYF. CDR3 nucleotide sequence: TGTGCCAGCAGCTTCTCTAGCGGAGAGCAGTACTTC.

The chain carries TRBV2 and TRBJ1-2, with D possibly TRBD1 on 5 matching bases. The CDR3 consists of 15 residues. Deletions cut 1 base from V and 7 bases from J, with 16 bases between. Germline CDR1 and CDR2: SNHLY and FYNNEI. CDR3 bases: TGTGCCAGCAGTGAAGAGGGACGGATCAAGGGTGGCTACACCTTC. Translation: CASSEEGRIKGGYTF.

CDR3 loop: CASSFRSRGPSTDTQYF. In nucleotides, the CDR3 is TGTGCCAGCAGCTTCAGGTCCCGAGGGCCCAGCACAGATACGCAGTATTTT. The rearrangement links TRBV7-8 to TRBJ2-3; D may be TRBD2 (5 bases). The CDR3 loop spans 17 amino acids. V was cut by 3 bases and J by 0 bases, with 16 bases left in between. The germline gives CDR1 SGHVS, CDR2 FQNEAQ.

The chain is built from TRBV29-1 and TRBJ2-5, with a possible D match to TRBD1 (5 bases). The V gene lost 6 bases and the J gene lost 4 bases, with 18 bases spanning the gap. This CDR3 has 14 amino acids. Germline-derived CDR1 and CDR2 are SQVTM and ANQGSEA. The CDR3, as DNA: TGCAGCGTGGACCTGGGGCAGCTAGGAGAGACCCAGTACTTC. Translation: CSVDLGQLGETQYF.

On this clone itself: One end of the junction is discordant with germline, which a read error may explain. The chain carries TRBV7-7 and TRBJ2-7; D unresolved. The CDR3 sequence is 12 residues long. Germline CDR1 is SSHAT and CDR2 is FNYEAQ (reference sequence). The CDR3 protein is CASSLNGYEQYF. The CDR3 nucleotides read TGTGCTAGCAGCTTGAACGGGTACGAGCAGTACTTC.

The V call is TRBV7-3, the J call TRBJ2-3, with 7 bases aligning to TRBD2. The CDR3 is made up of 17 amino acids. V gave up 0 bases and J gave up 2 bases; unmatched junction bases: 8. Per the germline V gene, CDR1 is SGHTA and CDR2 is FQGTGA. Here the CDR3 DNA reads TGTGCCAGCAGCTTAACGGCCCAGCGGGGACCCACAGATACGCAGTATTTT. Translation gives CASSLTAQRGPTDTQYF.

In its sample, this clone was seen a few times. The rearrangement links TRBV7-2 to TRBJ2-7; possible D gene TRBD2, 5 bases. The CDR3 consists of 14 residues. Germline CDR1 and CDR2: SGHTA and FQGNSA. The germline V and J ends were trimmed by 5 bases and 2 bases, with 13 bases remaining between them. The CDR3 sequence is CASSPPGYAYEQYF. For the CDR3, the DNA is TGTGCCAGCAGCCCCCCGGGGTACGCCTACGAGCAGTACTTC.

This sequence joins TRBV4-3 and TRBJ2-2, with D perhaps TRBD2 (5 bases). Germline V gene lookup returns CDR1 LGHNA and CDR2 YSLEER. The V and J ends lost 4 bases and 5 bases respectively, with 20 bases between them. CDR3 size: 17 residues. In nucleotides, the CDR3 is TGCGCCAGCAGCCGATTAGCCCCGGGGATAGGGACCGGGGAGCTGTTTTTT. Its protein is CASSRLAPGIGTGELFF.

This chain joins TRBV5-1 and TRBJ2-7; D unclear. V dropped 0 bases and J dropped 5 bases, with 12 bases sitting between them. Per germline, CDR1 SGHRS and CDR2 YFSETQ. The CDR3 runs to 14 residues. Here the CDR3 reads CASSLESVYDEQYF. CDR3 in DNA: TGCGCCAGCAGCTTGGAGTCGGTGTACGACGAGCAGTACTTC.

The chain carries TRBV11-2 and TRBJ1-3; the D gene is possibly TRBD1 (6 bases). The CDR3 sequence is 15 residues long. Germline V gene lookup returns CDR1 SGHAT and CDR2 FQNNGV. V lost 5 bases to trimming and J lost 4 bases, with 15 bases between them. CDR3 region: CASSPGTTTGNTIYF. For the CDR3, the DNA is TGTGCCAGCAGCCCGGGGACAACTACAGGAAACACCATATATTTT.

This clone showed up just a few times. The chain couples TRBV6-5 to TRBJ1-1; tentative D call: TRBD1 (5 bases). V gave up 2 bases and J gave up 3 bases, with 7 bases separating them. Germline CDR1 MNHEY, CDR2 SVGAGI. The CDR3 loop spans 13 amino acids. CDR3 nucleotides: TGTGCCAGCAGTTACCTGGGGGACACTGAAGCTTTCTTT. This translates into CASSYLGDTEAFF.

This clone showed up just a few times. The gene calls are TRBV28 and TRBJ2-5; no clear D gene. V lost 2 bases and J 5 bases, leaving 9 bases between the germline ends. Germline values: CDR1 MDHEN, CDR2 SYDVKM. This CDR3 has 13 residues. This CDR3 reads CASSLSLRETQYF. The CDR3 DNA reads as TGTGCCAGCAGTTTAAGTCTTAGGGAGACCCAGTACTTC.

This chain joins TRBV30 and TRBJ1-3; D remains ambiguous. CDR3 length equals 11 residues. V lost 0 bases and J lost 8, with 5 bases in between. CDR1 is GTSNPN and CDR2 is SVGIG in the germline V gene (reference sequence). The DNA for the CDR3 is TGTGCCTGGAGTGTTGACCACACCATATATTTT. It specifies CAWSVDHTIYF.

The chain carries TRBV6-5 and TRBJ1-3; D is unresolved. The CDR3 length is 16 residues. V lost 0 bases and J 0 bases, leaving 9 bases between the germline ends. CDR1 MNHEY and CDR2 SVGAGI come from the germline V gene. The CDR3 sequence: CASSYSAVLSGNTIYF. CDR3 in DNA: TGTGCCAGCAGTTACTCAGCTGTACTCTCTGGAAACACCATATATTTT.

This chain connects TRBV27 to TRBJ2-3, with D possibly TRBD2 on 5 matching bases. The CDR3 extends over 16 amino acids. Looked up from germline, CDR1 is MNHEY and CDR2 is SMNVEV (reference sequence). V shed 3 bases and J shed 1 base, with 14 bases lying between them. The CDR3 DNA follows: TGTGCCAGCAGTTTCGCGGAGGTTTTTGGCACAGATACGCAGTATTTT. Protein sequence: CASSFAEVFGTDTQYF.

J is TRBJ2-1 and V is TRBV9, with D possibly TRBD2 on 5 matching bases. The CDR3 loop spans 14 amino acids. V was clipped by 4 bases and J by 4 bases, with 12 bases between them. Germline lookup yields CDR1 SGDLS and CDR2 YYNGEE. The CDR3 spells CASSLGGGYNEQFF. CDR3 nucleotides: TGTGCCAGCAGCCTTGGAGGAGGTTACAATGAGCAGTTCTTC.

The chain employs TRBV6-6 and TRBJ1-4, with D possibly TRBD1 on 5 matching bases. The germline V and J ends were trimmed by 5 bases and 7 bases, with 11 bases remaining between them. Germline loops: CDR1 MNHNY, CDR2 SVGAGI (reference sequence). The CDR3 consists of 13 residues. The CDR3, as DNA: TGTGCCAGCAGTCCCACCACAGGTGAAAAACTGTTTTTT. Translating gives CASSPTTGEKLFF.

The chain links TRBV25-1 to TRBJ1-4; the D gene is possibly TRBD1 (6 bases). This CDR3 contains 14 residues. CDR1 is MGHDK, CDR2 SYGVNS, per germline. V lost 2 bases, J lost 8 bases, and 12 bases lay in between. For the CDR3, the DNA is TGTGCCAGCAGTGAAACAGGGTATGGGGAAAAACTGTTTTTT. Translation: CASSETGYGEKLFF.

The rearrangement uses TRBV29-1 and TRBJ2-7, with 8 bases identical to TRBD1. J was trimmed by 1 base and V by 6 bases; bases with no gene match: 5. CDR3 length equals 13 residues. Germline V gives CDR1 SQVTM, CDR2 ANQGSEA. The CDR3 region has the DNA TGCAGCGTGTTTACAGGGGGTTCCTACGAGCAGTACTTC. This translates into CSVFTGGSYEQYF.